One and the same sample provided the 18 T cell receptor beta chains below, sequenced in a study of T-cell memory formation after mild COVID-19. TCRdb reanalysed the 5' RACE reads using MiXCR and keeps one entry per CDR3 protein. The sample consists of about 390,000 distinct CDR3 sequences, about 21% of them appearing once. The material sequenced was PBMCs or a T cell subset sorted from them (not recorded which). The source is an adult woman who had mild COVID-19 (a few samples of this study predate the infection). Cell type and time point are not known.

There are a few counts of this clonotype. The chain links TRBV7-3 to TRBJ2-2, with TRBD2 matching 11 bases. CDR1 SGHTA and CDR2 FQGTGA come from the germline V gene. The V segment lost 3 bases and the J segment 6 bases; nucleotides outside the gene matches: 0. This CDR3 contains 14 residues. The CDR3 reads CASSFSGGAGELFF. CDR3 DNA: TGTGCCAGCAGCTTTAGCGGGGGGGCCGGGGAGCTGTTTTTT.

This clonotype was observed at least ten times. This rearrangement joins TRBV29-1 to TRBJ2-6; a weak D match, TRBD1 (6 bases). The length of the CDR3 is 15 residues. Trimming removed 6 bases from V and 0 bases from J, with 12 bases in between. The germline gives CDR1 SQVTM, CDR2 ANQGSEA. CDR3 nucleotides: TGCAGCGTCCTAGGACAGACCTCTGGGGCCAACGTCCTGACTTTC. It yields the protein CSVLGQTSGANVLTF.

This clonotype was seen only a few times. The V and J genes are TRBV30 and TRBJ2-2; D not resolved. Germline-derived CDR1 and CDR2 are GTSNPN and SVGIG (reference sequence). Trimming stripped 4 bases from V and 4 bases from J, with 22 bases between. CDR3 length: 17 amino acids. The DNA of the CDR3 is TGTGCCTGGACCCACCCCAGGTGGGGATCTTTCACCGGGGAGCTGTTTTTT. This encodes CAWTHPRWGSFTGELFF.

V and J are TRBV19 and TRBJ1-2; 9 nucleotides agree with TRBD1. This CDR3 region has 14 residues. The V segment lost 6 bases and the J segment 6 bases; nucleotides outside the gene matches: 8. Germline V gives CDR1 LNHDA, CDR2 SQIVND (reference sequence). CDR3 in amino acids: CASRDTGGPDGYTF. The CDR3 DNA follows: TGTGCCAGTAGAGACACAGGGGGCCCCGATGGCTACACCTTC.

This clonotype was seen a few times. The genes are TRBV20-1 and TRBJ2-7; 8 nucleotides match TRBD1. Losses at the gene ends were 0 bases for V and 3 bases for J; bases not matched to a gene: 10. CDR1 is DFQATT and CDR2 is SNEGSKA in the germline V gene (reference sequence). The CDR3 length is 16 residues. The DNA for the CDR3 is TGCAGTGCTAGAGATCGAGGAGGACAGGGATTCTACGAGCAGTACTTC. Its protein product is CSARDRGGQGFYEQYF.

This clonotype showed up just a few times. The rearrangement links TRBV12-5 to TRBJ2-1; D not certain. This CDR3 is built from 13 residues. V was cut by 3 bases and J by 7 bases, with 10 bases left in between. Per the germline V gene, CDR1 is LGHNT and CDR2 is FRNRAP. CDR3 residues: CASGFAAGNEQFF. As DNA, the CDR3 is TGTGCTAGTGGTTTCGCCGCAGGTAATGAGCAGTTCTTC. Drawing the rest from reference TRBV12-5 and TRBJ2-1, the complete variable domain is DARVTQTPRHKVTEMGQEVTMRCQPILGHNTVFWYRQTMMQGLELLAYFRNRAPLDDSGMPKDRFSAEMPDATLATLKIQPSEPRDSAVYFCASGFAAGNEQFFGPGTRLTVL.

This chain uses TRBV20-1 with TRBJ1-5, with D hard to call. The germline CDR1 and CDR2 sequences are DFQATT and SNEGSKA (reference sequence). Trimming removed 2 bases at V and 5 bases at J, with 10 bases between. This CDR3 has 13 amino acids. The CDR3 DNA sequence: TGCAGTGCTAGAATGGGAGTTTATCAGCCCCAGCATTTT. Protein product: CSARMGVYQPQHF.

The chain employs TRBV24-1 and TRBJ1-5, with TRBD1 matching 11 bases. Germline V lookup: CDR1 KGHDR, CDR2 SFDVKD. The CDR3 covers 16 residues. Unmatched junction bases numbered 12, after V lost 10 bases and J lost 5 bases. DNA for the CDR3: TGTGCCACAATGGACCGTGGGACAGGGGGAGATCAGCCCCAGCATTTT. Protein: CATMDRGTGGDQPQHF.

This clonotype was detected a few times. The rearrangement links TRBV5-5 to TRBJ1-5; 7 bases line up with TRBD1. The V and J ends lost 2 bases and 4 bases, in that order; junction bases with no gene match: 3. CDR1 is SGHKS and CDR2 is YYEKEE in the germline V gene (reference sequence). The CDR3 length is 14 residues. CDR3 in amino acids: CASSFGTVNQPQHF. The CDR3, as DNA: TGTGCCAGCAGCTTCGGGACAGTGAATCAGCCCCAGCATTTT.

This clonotype was detected a few times. The DNA for the CDR3 is TGTGCCACCAGTCCCGACGGCACTGAAGCTTTCTTT. Translation: CATSPDGTEAFF. This chain connects TRBV24-1 to TRBJ1-1; D not resolved. The CDR3 is 12 amino acids. V lost 6 bases and J 4 bases, leaving 8 bases between the germline ends. CDR1 and CDR2 from the germline V gene are KGHDR and SFDVKD.

This clonotype has ten or more counts. The gene calls are TRBV6-1 and TRBJ2-5, with 9 bases aligning to TRBD2. Germline loops: CDR1 MNHNS, CDR2 SASEGT. This CDR3 is built from 16 residues. Trimming took 5 bases from V and 7 from J; bases not matched to a gene: 14. CDR3 coding DNA: TGTGCCAGCAGTAGGGCCGGGACTAGCCGAGCTGGGACCCAGTACTTC. It codes for CASSRAGTSRAGTQYF.

The chain links TRBV20-1 to TRBJ2-1; 9 bases map to TRBD2. The V segment lost 1 base and the J segment 4 bases; nucleotides outside the gene matches: 5. The CDR3 spans 15 residues. The V gene's germline CDR1 is DFQATT and CDR2 SNEGSKA (reference sequence). Here the CDR3 DNA reads TGCAGTGCTAGAGTTCCTCTAGCGGGGTACAATGAGCAGTTCTTC. It is translated as CSARVPLAGYNEQFF.

J is TRBJ1-1 and V is TRBV5-1; the D gene is possibly TRBD1 (6 bases). With 4 bases removed from V and 0 bases from J, the gap between germline ends came to 13 bases. Germline CDR1 reads SGHRS; CDR2 reads YFSETQ. The CDR3 extends over 15 amino acids. The CDR3, as DNA: TGCGCCAGCAGCCCCAGGGGAGGGATGAACACTGAAGCTTTCTTT. This encodes CASSPRGGMNTEAFF.

This rearrangement joins TRBV4-2 to TRBJ2-3; D is ambiguous. V lost 0 bases and J 10 bases, leaving 11 bases between the germline ends. The CDR3 has 13 residues. The germline CDR1 and CDR2 sequences are LGHNA and YNFKEQ. CDR3 nucleotides: TGTGCCAGCAGCCAAGAAGGAGTCGGTGCGCAGTATTTT. Translating it yields CASSQEGVGAQYF.

In this sample, this clonotype turned up a few times. The chain employs TRBV11-3 and TRBJ2-5, with D possibly being TRBD1 or TRBD2 (5 bases each). This CDR3 comprises 14 residues. CDR1 SGHNT and CDR2 YENEEA come from the germline V gene. V was clipped by 4 bases and J by 5 bases, with 14 bases between them. This CDR3 is CASSSPGRGETQYF. In DNA, the CDR3 is TGTGCCAGCAGCTCCCCGGGACGAGGGGAGACCCAGTACTTC. The whole variable domain, remainder taken from reference TRBV11-3 and TRBJ2-5, is EAGVVQSPRYKIIEKKQPVAFWCNPISGHNTLYWYLQNLGQGPELLIRYENEEAVDDSQLPKDRFSAERLKGVDSTLKIQPAELGDSAVYLCASSSPGRGETQYFGPGTRLLVL.

The genes are TRBV4-2 and TRBJ1-2, with a weak D call TRBD1 (5 bases). The CDR3 loop spans 16 amino acids. V lost 3 bases, J lost 1 base, and 15 bases lay in between. Germline V gene lookup returns CDR1 LGHNA and CDR2 YNFKEQ. As DNA, the CDR3 is TGTGCCAGCAGCCAGCCCGGGACGGATATTAACTATGGCTACACCTTC. Translation: CASSQPGTDINYGYTF.

The genes are TRBV10-3 and TRBJ2-5, with D uncertain. The V gene lost 0 bases and the J gene lost 4 bases, with 9 bases spanning the gap. CDR3 size: 14 residues. Germline CDR1 and CDR2: ENHRY and SYGVKD. The DNA for the CDR3 is TGTGCCATCAGTGAGTCAGGGCCGAGAGAGACCCAGTACTTC. It encodes CAISESGPRETQYF.

In its sample, this clonotype was seen once. The rearrangement joins TRBV5-1 to TRBJ1-4; 7 positions match TRBD1. CDR1 and CDR2 from the germline V gene are SGHRS and YFSETQ. This CDR3 comprises 17 residues. The ends lost 3 bases at V and 2 bases at J; junction bases unmatched: 10. The CDR3 reads CASSSTKTGMTNEKLFF. In nucleotides, the CDR3 is TGCGCCAGCAGCTCAACGAAGACAGGGATGACTAATGAAAAACTGTTTTTT.